This T cell receptor (beta chain) derives from a study of shared clonotypes between healthy human individuals. The protocol was immunoSEQ multiplex PCR, while the TCRdb copy is restricted to in-frame clones and leaves out a portion. The table records a few hundred thousand clones, 50% to 80% of them present only once. A remark on this clone: As yet, its antigen is unknown.

Study-level findings and limits: Sample collection involved blood only; tissue repertoires are likely different.

With 2 bases removed from V and 7 bases from J, the gap between germline ends came to 8 bases. The CDR3 is 12 residues long. Germline V CDR1 and CDR2: MNHEY, SMNVEV (reference sequence). Sequencing was performed on memory CD4+ T cells sorted from blood. Subset reported: CD45RA-negative fraction. The chain links TRBV27 to TRBJ1-2; D possibly corresponds to TRBD1 (5 bases). The clonotype was recovered from a man aged 25 to 40 in good health. CDR3 DNA sequence: TGTGCCAGCAGTTTAGGGGGGTTTGGCTACACCTTC. This codes for CASSLGGFGYTF.